A single sample is the source of the 16 T cell receptor beta chains below, sequenced in a study of T cells in localized non-small cell lung cancer. TCRdb keeps only in-frame clones here, not all; method: immunoSEQ multiplex PCR. The data show 25,000 to 35,000 clones, with about 92% seen just once and less than 5% held by the top ten. Sequenced material: peripheral blood mononuclear cells, taken before any cancer treatment. The receptors here all came from a woman aged 40 to 75 with stage III lung adenocarcinoma.

This clone has just one count. V gene TRBV7-8 combines with J gene TRBJ2-7, with a possible D match to TRBD2 (6 bases). Germline V gene data show CDR1 as SGHVS and CDR2 as FQNEAQ. The CDR3 contains 13 residues. With 7 bases removed from V and 3 bases from J, the gap between germline ends came to 13 bases. CDR3 sequence: CASTTGLDYEQYF. For the CDR3, the DNA is TGTGCCAGCACCACGGGACTGGACTACGAGCAGTACTTC.

This sequence joins TRBV30 and TRBJ2-5; possible D gene TRBD2, 6 bases. The ends were cut back, 7 bases at V and 2 bases at J, with 11 bases in the middle. The CDR3 consists of 12 residues. The V gene's germline CDR1 is GTSNPN and CDR2 SVGIG (reference sequence). The CDR3 protein is CASGGAQETQYF. CDR3 nucleotides: TGTGCCTCCGGCGGGGCTCAAGAGACCCAGTACTTC.

The chain is built from TRBV20-1 and TRBJ2-7; D is unresolved. Deletions cut 4 bases from V and 7 bases from J, with 11 bases between. Germline V lookup: CDR1 DFQATT, CDR2 SNEGSKA (reference sequence). The CDR3 runs 11 residues. CDR3 residues: CSATITREQYF. For the CDR3, the DNA is TGCAGTGCTACCATAACAAGAGAGCAGTACTTC.

The chain has TRBV7-9 and TRBJ2-3; 10 bases are a match to TRBD1. CDR1 SEHNR and CDR2 FQNEAQ come from the germline V gene (reference sequence). This CDR3 contains 15 residues. Germline trimming cut 5 bases from V and 8 bases from J; bases unmatched to any gene: 10. CDR3 loop: CASSPGQGITGTQYF. DNA for the CDR3: TGTGCCAGCAGCCCGGGACAGGGGATCACGGGTACGCAGTATTTT.

The rearrangement joins TRBV5-1 to TRBJ2-1; 9 bases fit TRBD1. The CDR3 runs to 15 residues. V gave up 2 bases and J gave up 5 bases; unmatched junction bases: 5. The V gene's germline CDR1 is SGHRS and CDR2 YFSETQ. The CDR3 loop is CASSLWTGEDNEQFF. In DNA form, the CDR3 reads TGCGCCAGCAGCTTATGGACAGGGGAGGACAATGAGCAGTTCTTC.

This chain links TRBV7-9 with TRBJ2-1; maybe TRBD2 (6 bases). The CDR3 loop spans 15 amino acids. Germline values: CDR1 SEHNR, CDR2 FQNEAQ (reference sequence). Between the trimmed V and J ends, which lost 7 bases and 8 bases, there was a span of 21 bases. The CDR3, as DNA: TGTGCCAGCAACCCGAGGCCTAGCGAGGAAGATGAGCAGTTCTTC. This encodes CASNPRPSEEDEQFF.

The rearrangement uses TRBV5-1 and TRBJ2-5; TRBD1 matches at 8 bases. Per the germline V gene, CDR1 is SGHRS and CDR2 is YFSETQ. Losses at the gene ends were 2 bases for V and 5 bases for J; bases not matched to a gene: 5. The CDR3 is made up of 14 amino acids. The CDR3 loop reads CASSFGQGAETQYF. The CDR3 DNA follows: TGCGCCAGCAGCTTTGGCCAGGGGGCCGAGACCCAGTACTTC.

V is TRBV7-9 and J is TRBJ1-2, with TRBD1 matching 8 bases. Germline-derived CDR1 and CDR2 are SEHNR and FQNEAQ (reference sequence). This CDR3 has 14 amino acids. V gave up 2 bases and J gave up 2 bases; unmatched junction bases: 1. The CDR3 coding sequence is TGTGCCAGCAGCTTAACAGGGGGAAACTATGGCTACACCTTC. Translation: CASSLTGGNYGYTF.

This chain uses TRBV5-1 with TRBJ2-1; 9 bases match TRBD2. CDR1 SGHRS and CDR2 YFSETQ come from the germline V gene. Trimming at V came to 0 bases and at J to 2 bases, leaving 6 bases not matched to a gene. The length of the CDR3 is 17 residues. CDR3 residues: CASSLVSGGTTYNEQFF. The CDR3 nucleotides are TGCGCCAGCAGCTTGGTTAGCGGGGGCACAACCTACAATGAGCAGTTCTTC.

V gene TRBV19 combines with J gene TRBJ1-5; D gene ambiguous. From germline, CDR1 is LNHDA and CDR2 SQIVND (reference sequence). There are 13 residues in the CDR3. Between the trimmed V and J ends, which lost 3 bases and 7 bases, there was a span of 10 bases. CDR3 bases: TGTGCCAGTAGTATTGGGTGGTACCAGCCCCAGCATTTT. Protein: CASSIGWYQPQHF.

This clone appeared a few times. The chain joins TRBV6-4 to TRBJ1-1, with D unresolved. Germline V lookup: CDR1 MRHNA, CDR2 SNTAGT. This CDR3 spans 13 amino acids. The V end lost 8 bases, the J end lost 4 bases, and 14 bases lay between the germline ends. CDR3 in amino acids: CASSREGGTEAFF. DNA of the CDR3: TGTGCCAGCTCGAGGGAGGGAGGCACTGAAGCTTTCTTT.

The chain recombines TRBV28 with TRBJ1-5, with 7 bases fitting TRBD1. The junction had 11 bases not matched to a gene; V was cut back by 11 bases and J by 4 bases. The CDR3 totals 14 residues. From germline, CDR1 is MDHEN and CDR2 SYDVKM. CDR3 nucleotides: TGTGCCTCTTCTCGGTGGGACAGTAATCAGCCCCAGCATTTT. The encoded protein is CASSRWDSNQPQHF. Looking up the rest from reference TRBV28 and TRBJ1-5 gives the full variable domain: DVKVTQSSRYLVKRTGEKVFLECVQDMDHENMFWYRQDPGLGLRLIYFSYDVKMKEKGDIPEGYSVSREKKERFSLILESASTNQTSMYLCASSRWDSNQPQHFGDGTRLSIL.

The V gene is TRBV4-3, the J gene TRBJ1-4; no reliable D call. Germline V gives CDR1 LGHNA, CDR2 YSLEER. The ends were cut back, 0 bases at V and 7 bases at J, with 9 bases in the middle. This CDR3 comprises 14 residues. The CDR3 sequence is CASSQDGGSEKLFF. In DNA, the CDR3 is TGCGCCAGCAGCCAAGATGGAGGGTCTGAAAAACTGTTTTTT.

As to this clone: Other DNA sequences from this sample encode an identical CDR3 as well. V is TRBV27 and J is TRBJ2-3; D not certain. CDR3 length equals 15 residues. Trimming removed 2 bases at V and 4 bases at J, with 13 bases between. Germline CDR1 MNHEY, CDR2 SMNVEV (reference sequence). Written as DNA, the CDR3 is TGTGCCAGCAGTTTAGGAAGAACCCACGCAGATACGCAGTATTTT. Translated, it gives CASSLGRTHADTQYF.

Only a few counts were recorded for this clone. This sequence joins TRBV6-5 and TRBJ1-1; no clear D gene. CDR1 and CDR2 (germline): MNHEY, SVGAGI. Trimming stripped 2 bases from V and 11 bases from J, with 9 bases between. The CDR3 is made up of 11 amino acids. This CDR3 reads CASSYHSRAFF. CDR3 bases: TGTGCCAGCAGTTACCACTCGAGGGCTTTCTTT.

The V call is TRBV18, the J call TRBJ2-1, with 10 bases lining up with TRBD2. In germline, CDR1 is KGHSH, CDR2 LQKENI. This CDR3 contains 16 residues. The V gene end was trimmed by 4 bases and the J gene end by 4 bases; junction bases not matched to a gene: 7. CDR3 coding DNA: TGTGCCAGCTCACTCAGCGGGAGGGGGAATTACAATGAGCAGTTCTTC. Translation: CASSLSGRGNYNEQFF.